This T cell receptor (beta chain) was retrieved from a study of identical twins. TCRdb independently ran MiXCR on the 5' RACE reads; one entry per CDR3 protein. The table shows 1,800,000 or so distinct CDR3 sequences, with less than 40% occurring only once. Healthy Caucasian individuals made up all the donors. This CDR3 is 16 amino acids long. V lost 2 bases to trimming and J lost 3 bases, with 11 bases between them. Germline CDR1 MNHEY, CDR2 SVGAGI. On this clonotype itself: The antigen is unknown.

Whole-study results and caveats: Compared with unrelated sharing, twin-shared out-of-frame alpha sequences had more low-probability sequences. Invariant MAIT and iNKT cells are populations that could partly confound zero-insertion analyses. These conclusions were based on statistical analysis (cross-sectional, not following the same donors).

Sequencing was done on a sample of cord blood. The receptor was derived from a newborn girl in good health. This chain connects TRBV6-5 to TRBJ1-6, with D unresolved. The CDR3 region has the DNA TGTGCCAGCAGTTACACCGGACGAAACTATAATTCACCCCTCCACTTT. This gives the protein CASSYTGRNYNSPLHF.